This T cell receptor (beta chain) was captured in a study of beta chain features in type 1 diabetes. Study results and caveats: PCR might favor shorter templates, equally in patients and controls.

CD45RO/CCR7/CD25/CD127/CD95/CD27 staining was used to isolate CD4+ naive, central memory, regulatory and stem cell-like memory cells by sorting. Expressed TCRB transcripts were sequenced because the entire RNA isolate underwent reverse transcription. The average output of naive, central memory and regulatory T cell samples was around 3.5 million reads. Sequencing was performed with immunoSEQ multiplex PCR; in TCRdb, only in-frame clones are kept and a portion is missing. Among more than 150,000 clones listed, about 13% were seen once. This clone appeared many times. Its antigen is as yet unknown. CDR3 length equals 13 residues. V shed 1 base, J shed 11 bases, and the junction held 7 bases outside the gene matches. Per the germline V gene, CDR1 is SNHLY and CDR2 is FYNNEI.

This chain uses TRBV2 with TRBJ1-1, with 7 bases lining up with TRBD1. Sequenced input: central memory CD4+ T cells from blood. The TCR originated in a woman between 18 and 29 years old in good health. The CDR3, as DNA: TGTGCCAGCAGTGAAGGAGAGGGGGCCAGGGCTTTCTTT. Translated, it gives CASSEGEGARAFF.